This TCR beta chain was identified in a study of Tregs in tolerant kidney transplant recipients (dated by TCRdb to between 2019 and 2020). Concerning the study at large: Related donors were used in the transplants with nonmyeloablative bone marrow transplantation, and mixed chimerism was transient in the human trials. The study applied TCRbeta sequencing to find donor-specific regulatory T cells before combined kidney and bone marrow transplantation and then followed those same cells after transplant.

The sample's time point label, in plain terms: blood sample drawn before combined kidney and bone marrow transplant. Thawed PBMCs were FACS-sorted into unstimulated Tregs (CD4+CD25+CD127-), CD4+ non-Tregs (CD4+CD25-), CD4 cells and CD8 cells. Patients were a few combined kidney and bone marrow transplant recipients from the ITN036ST trial, and only these trial subjects had samples available. Healthy control blood was processed by Ficoll density gradient to PBMCs and cryopreserved; patient PBMCs were collected before and after transplant. What the study reported, not specific to this receptor: The study was constrained by small patient numbers, and validation of the findings is required in larger populations and under other immunosuppression protocols. Expanding Tregs with activated donor B cells appeared to identify the most biologically relevant and donor-specific TCRbeta repertoire. Biological reproducibility was not directly addressed, though technical replication error appeared minimal. PCR primers changed over time for some patients, so nucleotide-level comparison across those patients' samples was not possible. Donor-specific Treg expansion was found to exceed global Treg expansion in tolerant patients, suggesting antigen-driven rather than nonspecific expansion.

Regarding this clone: Its antigen specificity is not known. No much larger clonotype is one base removed from it; base qualities were not supplied.

According to the germline V gene (reference sequence), CDR1 reads SGHKS and CDR2 reads YYEKEE. From its cysteine to its phenylalanine, the CDR3 spans 15 amino acids. The read is trimmed to its CDR3 DNA, 45 bases read in frame from base 1. V is trimmed back by 4 bases and J by 2 bases, and the junction contains 9 bases that no gene match accounts for. For TCRbeta CDR3 sequencing, genomic DNA was extracted from sorted cells using the QIAGEN DNeasy Blood and Tissue Kit. High-throughput TCRbeta CDR3 sequencing, which included PCR amplification with bias correction and internal controls, was done commercially through immunoSEQ. In the source study's methods: A unique productive TCRbeta sequence was defined by the CDR3 nucleotide sequence when primers matched, and otherwise by the CDR3 amino acid sequence together with the Vbeta and Jbeta genes. To correct sorting error, sequences shared between sorted populations at a frequency ratio of 2:1 or less were removed; the rest were assigned to the higher population. A sequence was defined as donor-reactive if the sequence was expanded at least 5-fold in CFSE-low cells compared with unstimulated cells and had a frequency of at least 0.01% in CFSE-low cells. Repertoire divergence was quantified by Jensen-Shannon divergence calculated from the top 100 TCRbeta sequences ranked by frequency. For any sample with multiple sequencing runs, sorting error was corrected in each run separately before the runs were pooled. TCRdb took this table from immuneACCESS and kept in-frame rearrangements with V and J called. Such tables lack part of the clones; where checked against another copy, unresolved V genes explain under half of the gap, and the rest is unexplained. V, J and clone size derive from that table, while D and trimming were established from the DNA sequence. This sample comprises some 70,000 clones, roughly 92% of them detected only once. Roughly 9.8% of the sample is taken by the ten largest.

The sequence was obtained from a human donor who received a combined kidney and bone marrow transplant. The sample consisted of CD8+ T cells from blood, taken before the transplant. Recombination connected TRBV5-5 to TRBJ2-7; TRBD1 lines up with 7 middle nucleotides. The DNA sequence reads TGTGCCAGCAGCCCCACAGGGGCCCGAACCTACGAGCAGTACTTC. The encoded protein is CASSPTGARTYEQYF.